This T cell receptor beta chain was sequenced in a study of T cell responses to AZD1222 COVID-19 vaccine. Overall study results and limits: Donors in the cohort were predominantly white British and more often female, and clonal diversity was possibly underestimated.

The data were produced by immunoSEQ multiplex PCR, yet TCRdb's version contains in-frame clones alone and is incomplete. The table lists more than 75,000 clones, 90% of them singletons. CDR3 length equals 15 residues. Germline values: CDR1 MDHEN, CDR2 SYDVKM. With V trimmed by 7 bases and J by 2 bases, 10 bases remained unmatched. Note on this clone: Its antigen is currently unknown.

The sample was peripheral blood, taken on day 0 of AZD1222 vaccination. V is TRBV28 and J is TRBJ2-7, with 8 bases matching TRBD1. The receptor's source is an adult in good health. CDR3 nucleotides: TGTGCCAGCAAACCCAGGGGGCTGGTGACCTACGAGCAGTACTTC. Its protein product is CASKPRGLVTYEQYF. Full variable domain (remainder filled in from reference TRBV28 and TRBJ2-7): DVKVTQSSRYLVKRTGEKVFLECVQDMDHENMFWYRQDPGLGLRLIYFSYDVKMKEKGDIPEGYSVSREKKERFSLILESASTNQTSMYLCASKPRGLVTYEQYFGPGTRLTVT.